One sample yielded the 18 T cell receptor beta chains listed below, sequenced in a study of blood T cell repertoires in COVID-19. Generated by immunoSEQ multiplex PCR, the TCRdb table keeps only in-frame clones and is missing some. Counted here are around 140,000 clones, 75% to 90% occurring once; the ten biggest clones make up 3.5%. The specimen was peripheral blood. The origin of the receptors is a man between 65 and 85 years old who had recovered from COVID-19.

The chain recombines TRBV30 with TRBJ2-7; TRBD1 aligns across 11 bases. This CDR3 region has 12 residues. V shed 5 bases and J 7 bases; nucleotides not matched to a gene: 4. Germline V CDR1 and CDR2: GTSNPN, SVGIG (reference sequence). The CDR3 region is CAWGQGAREQYF. The DNA of the CDR3 is TGTGCCTGGGGACAGGGGGCGCGGGAGCAGTACTTC.

The CDR3: CASTEDRGREQFF. CDR3 bases: TGTGCCAGCACCGAGGACAGGGGGCGTGAACAGTTCTTC. This sequence joins TRBV27 and TRBJ2-1, with TRBD1 identical over 11 bases. The CDR3 is 13 amino acids. The germline V gene encodes CDR1 MNHEY and CDR2 SMNVEV (reference sequence). With 7 bases clipped from V and 13 bases from J, the junction kept 9 bases outside the gene matches.

The genes are TRBV5-4 and TRBJ2-7; the match to TRBD2 covers 7 bases. The CDR3 is 13 amino acids. CDR1 is SGHNT and CDR2 is YYREEE in the germline V gene (reference sequence). V lost 4 bases and J lost 3; bases outside the gene matches: 4. The CDR3 nucleotides are TGTGCCAGCAGCAGCGGGACTCTCTACGAGCAGTACTTC. It specifies CASSSGTLYEQYF.

This chain connects TRBV4-1 to TRBJ1-2, with D hard to call. CDR3 length equals 14 residues. CDR1 is MGHRA, CDR2 YSYEKL, per germline. V lost 2 bases to trimming and J lost 0 bases, with 7 bases between them. The CDR3 nucleotides are TGCGCCAGCAGCCAAATACTCACTAACTATGGCTACACCTTC. Translated: CASSQILTNYGYTF.

V and J are TRBV2 and TRBJ2-5; D gene unclear. The CDR3 length is 13 residues. CDR1 and CDR2 (germline): SNHLY, FYNNEI. The V gene lost 4 bases and the J gene lost 2 bases, with 8 bases spanning the gap. CDR3 sequence (DNA): TGTGCCAGCAGTGGAAACGGGCAAGAGACCCAGTACTTC. Translating gives CASSGNGQETQYF.

The chain carries TRBV16 and TRBJ1-1; D is perhaps TRBD1 (5 bases). The CDR3 length is 14 residues. Trimming removed 3 bases from V and 1 base from J, with 9 bases in between. The germline CDR1 and CDR2 sequences are KGHSY and FQNENV. In DNA form, the CDR3 reads TGTGCCAGCAGCCACCTACAGGAGAACACTGAAGCTTTCTTT. Its translation is CASSHLQENTEAFF.

The V and J genes are TRBV10-1 and TRBJ2-1; D may be TRBD1 (6 bases). There are 15 residues in the CDR3. Looked up from germline, CDR1 is WNHNN and CDR2 is SYGVQD (reference sequence). Trimming took off 2 bases at V and 10 bases at J, with 18 bases between the two ends. As DNA, the CDR3 is TGCGCCAGCAGTGAGGCACGACCGGGACACTCGGAGCAGTTCTTC. This codes for CASSEARPGHSEQFF.

Of note for this clone: Other nucleotide sequences from this sample produce the same CDR3. V and J are TRBV20-1 and TRBJ2-7; 8 nucleotides agree with TRBD2. The length of the CDR3 is 14 residues. Trimming removed 3 bases from V and 0 bases from J; junction bases left unmatched: 4. Germline V gene lookup returns CDR1 DFQATT and CDR2 SNEGSKA (reference sequence). CDR3 nucleotide sequence: TGCAGTGCTAGTTTAGCGGGAAGCTCCTACGAGCAGTACTTC. It yields the protein CSASLAGSSYEQYF.

This sequence joins TRBV5-1 and TRBJ1-2; D unresolved. The CDR3 has 13 residues. Germline CDR1 and CDR2: SGHRS and YFSETQ. Trimming stripped 1 base from V and 4 bases from J, with 8 bases between. CDR3 sequence (DNA): TGCGCCAGCAGCTTGCCAGACATCTATGGCTACACCTTC. As protein: CASSLPDIYGYTF.

This sequence joins TRBV5-1 and TRBJ2-3; 9 nucleotides match TRBD1. V dropped 4 bases and J dropped 2; count of bases not matched to a gene: 5. The length of the CDR3 is 15 residues. CDR1 is SGHRS and CDR2 is YFSETQ in the germline V gene. The DNA for the CDR3 is TGCGCCAGCAGCCACGGGACAGGGACCACAGATACGCAGTATTTT. It specifies CASSHGTGTTDTQYF.

The gene calls are TRBV29-1 and TRBJ2-3, with D possibly being TRBD2 (6 bases). V was trimmed by 3 bases and J by 0 bases, leaving 7 bases between them. Germline V lookup: CDR1 SQVTM, CDR2 ANQGSEA. This CDR3 comprises 13 residues. This CDR3 is CSVESGSTDTQYF. DNA for the CDR3: TGCAGCGTTGAGAGCGGGAGCACAGATACGCAGTATTTT.

The chain's CDR3 is CASSQNPRQVNQPQHF. CDR3 DNA: TGTGCCAGCAGCCAGAATCCCCGACAGGTTAATCAGCCCCAGCATTTT. The chain joins TRBV3-1 (or the pseudogene TRBV3-2) to TRBJ1-5; possibly TRBD1 for D (6 bases). Germline CDR1 and CDR2: LGHDT and YNNKEL (reference sequence). The germline V and J ends were trimmed by 3 bases and 4 bases, with 16 bases remaining between them. This CDR3 is 16 amino acids long.

V usage is TRBV9 and J usage is TRBJ2-4, with D possibly TRBD1 on 5 matching bases. This CDR3 is built from 15 residues. With 7 bases removed from V and 3 bases from J, the gap between germline ends came to 17 bases. Germline loops: CDR1 SGDLS, CDR2 YYNGEE. In DNA, the CDR3 is TGTGCCAGCGTATACCTCAGGGATGGCAAAAACATTCAGTACTTC. This gives the protein CASVYLRDGKNIQYF.

The chain joins TRBV25-1 to TRBJ2-3, with D perhaps TRBD2 (6 bases). Trimming took 4 bases from V and 3 from J, leaving 17 bases between them. This CDR3 has 16 amino acids. Germline V gene lookup returns CDR1 MGHDK and CDR2 SYGVNS. The CDR3 protein is CASSGRGLALTDTQYF. The CDR3 region has the DNA TGTGCCAGCAGTGGGCGGGGCTTAGCCCTAACAGATACGCAGTATTTT.

This clone was detected ten times or more. V usage is TRBV6-2 or TRBV6-3 and J usage is TRBJ2-7; TRBD2 might be the D (6 bases). Between the trimmed V and J ends, which lost 5 bases and 0 bases, there was a span of 14 bases. Germline V CDR1 and CDR2: MNHEY, SVGEGT. The CDR3 covers 15 residues. CDR3 in amino acids: CASSPTGGTSYEQYF. The CDR3 DNA reads TGTGCCAGCAGTCCCACTGGCGGGACCTCCTACGAGCAGTACTTC.

This clone has a single count. This chain links TRBV7-8 with TRBJ2-1, with 7 bases identical to TRBD1. The junction had 7 bases not matched to a gene; V was cut back by 4 bases and J by 7 bases. This CDR3 comprises 14 residues. Germline V gene sequence: CDR1 SGHVS, CDR2 FQNEAQ. The CDR3 loop reads CASSSWTGQNEQFF. The CDR3 DNA is TGTGCCAGCAGCTCCTGGACAGGCCAGAATGAGCAGTTCTTC.

This chain joins TRBV18 and TRBJ1-2, with TRBD1 matching 7 bases. The trim removed 6 bases at V and 10 bases at J, leaving 11 bases unmatched. CDR3 length: 13 amino acids. CDR1 is KGHSH, CDR2 LQKENI, per germline. This CDR3 is CASSQRDSPSYTF. The CDR3 DNA is TGTGCCAGCTCCCAGAGGGACAGTCCCTCCTACACCTTC.

The rearrangement links TRBV15 to TRBJ2-7, with unresolved D. The CDR3 is made up of 13 amino acids. Trimming took 0 bases from V and 3 from J, leaving 6 bases between them. Germline lookup yields CDR1 LNHNV and CDR2 YYDKDF (reference sequence). CDR3 DNA: TGTGCCACCAGCAGAGAGGCCAGCTACGAGCAGTACTTC. It yields the protein CATSREASYEQYF.